The 5 T cell receptor beta chains listed next were all sequenced from one sample in a study of low-dose radiotherapy and immunotherapy resistance in tumors. Described time point: before trial treatment. TRAV- and TRBV-specific primers primed first-strand cDNA, covering alpha and beta chains. PCR amplification of the TCRs was performed with Phusion for 20 PCR cycles, and it relied on a constant-region primer together with a V-primer adapter. TCRdb re-derived calls from the reads in MiXCR, one entry per CDR3 protein. This table holds about 82,000 distinct CDR3 sequences, 18% found once. The source was PBMCs, collected before treatment. All receptors come from a male donor with prostate cancer.

This clonotype has ten or more counts. The V call is TRBV19, the J call TRBJ1-1; D gene ambiguous. V lost 6 bases to trimming and J lost 4 bases, with 18 bases between them. This CDR3 has 15 amino acids. CDR1 and CDR2 from the germline V gene are LNHDA and SQIVND (reference sequence). CDR3 nucleotide sequence: TGTGCCAGTAGACCAACTGGCGTCGTGACCACTGAAGCTTTCTTT. Translated: CASRPTGVVTTEAFF. The variable domain in full, with the rest retrieved from reference TRBV19 and TRBJ1-1, is DGGITQSPKYLFRKEGQNVTLSCEQNLNHDAMYWYRQDPGQGLRLIYYSQIVNDFQKGDIAEGYSVSREKKESFPLTVTSAQKNPTAFYLCASRPTGVVTTEAFFGQGTRLTVV.

This clonotype came up many times. The rearrangement uses TRBV20-1 and TRBJ1-1, with D perhaps TRBD1 (6 bases). Germline-derived CDR1 and CDR2 are DFQATT and SNEGSKA (reference sequence). The V gene lost 3 bases and the J gene lost 0 bases, with 11 bases spanning the gap. CDR3 length equals 14 residues. As DNA, the CDR3 is TGCAGTGCTAGCCGGACAGTTTTGAACACTGAAGCTTTCTTT. This gives the protein CSASRTVLNTEAFF.

This clonotype was seen ten or more times. The V and J genes are TRBV4-1 and TRBJ2-3; D possibly corresponds to TRBD2 (5 bases). CDR3 length equals 15 residues. In germline, CDR1 is MGHRA, CDR2 YSYEKL. The V and J ends lost 1 base and 4 bases respectively, with 12 bases between them. The CDR3 region has the DNA TGCGCCAGCAGCCAAGCCCCCACTAGTTCAGATACGCAGTATTTT. It translates to CASSQAPTSSDTQYF.

The table lists this clonotype with many counts. The genes are TRBV29-1 and TRBJ1-4, with 7 bases lining up with TRBD1. This CDR3 has 15 amino acids. Germline V gene data show CDR1 as SQVTM and CDR2 as ANQGSEA. V lost 4 bases and J lost 3; bases outside the gene matches: 8. The CDR3 bases are TGCAGCGTTGGTCTAACGGACAGGCCTAATGAAAAACTGTTTTTT. Translating gives CSVGLTDRPNEKLFF. The full variable domain, completed using reference TRBV29-1 and TRBJ1-4, is SAVISQKPSRDICQRGTSLTIQCQVDSQVTMMFWYRQQPGQSLTLIATANQGSEATYESGFVIDKFPISRPNLTFSTLTVSNMSPEDSSIYLCSVGLTDRPNEKLFFGSGTQLSVL.

Only a few counts were recorded for this clonotype. The rearrangement uses TRBV7-2 and TRBJ2-3, with D uncertain. The germline V gene has CDR1 SGHTA and CDR2 FQGNSA. Trimming left V 1 base short and J 4 bases short, with 9 bases between. CDR3 size: 14 residues. CDR3 residues: CASSLVVRSDTQYF. CDR3 nucleotides: TGTGCCAGCAGCTTAGTAGTCAGGTCAGATACGCAGTATTTT.